These 4 T cell receptor beta chains originate from one sample sequenced in a study of blood T cell repertoires in COVID-19. TCRdb's copy holds only in-frame clones and misses some; the assay was immunoSEQ multiplex PCR. The repertoire holds approximately 170,000 clones, with roughly 85% as singletons. The sequencing sample was made of peripheral blood. Receptors were obtained from a woman of 80 years or more with active or convalescent COVID-19.

This clone was picked up one time. The chain carries TRBV2 and TRBJ1-5; D is uncertain. Per germline, CDR1 SNHLY and CDR2 FYNNEI. CDR3 size: 14 residues. The V end was cut by 8 bases, the J end by 0 bases, with 11 bases between. This CDR3 is CASLNTNSNQPQHF. CDR3 DNA sequence: TGTGCCAGCCTCAACACAAATAGCAATCAGCCCCAGCATTTT. The variable domain in full, completed from reference TRBV2 and TRBJ1-5, reads EPEVTQTPSHQVTQMGQEVILRCVPISNHLYFYWYRQILGQKVEFLVSFYNNEISEKSEIFDDQFSVERPDGSNFTLKIRSTKLEDSAMYFCASLNTNSNQPQHFGDGTRLSIL.

The V and J genes are TRBV5-1 and TRBJ1-3; D ambiguous. The CDR3 runs to 16 residues. Trimming took off 0 bases at V and 4 bases at J, with 14 bases between the two ends. Germline CDR1 and CDR2: SGHRS and YFSETQ. CDR3 in amino acids: CASSLGPQAGGNTIYF. The CDR3 DNA is TGCGCCAGCAGCTTGGGTCCTCAGGCCGGCGGAAACACCATATATTTT.

The V call is TRBV5-4, the J call TRBJ2-5; D is undetermined. This CDR3 spans 11 amino acids. Germline CDR1 reads SGHNT; CDR2 reads YYREEE (reference sequence). The V gene lost 0 bases and the J gene lost 5 bases, with 2 bases spanning the gap. The CDR3 nucleotides are TGTGCCAGCAGCTTGGCGGAGACCCAGTACTTC. Amino acid sequence: CASSLAETQYF.

The rearrangement joins TRBV2 to TRBJ2-1; 14 nucleotides align to TRBD2. This CDR3 is built from 15 residues. Germline trimming cut 6 bases from V and 8 bases from J; bases unmatched to any gene: 6. Looked up from germline, CDR1 is SNHLY and CDR2 is FYNNEI. The CDR3 coding sequence is TGTGCCAGCAGGGGGACTAGCGGGAGTAAGGATGAGCAGTTCTTC. Amino acids: CASRGTSGSKDEQFF.